This is a list of T cell receptor beta chains from one sample in a study of control samples from healthy donors and cancer patients. Measured with immunoSEQ multiplex PCR; TCRdb has only the in-frame clones, and not every one. This repertoire shows around 75,000 clones, approximately 92% found once; its top ten account for over 4.5%. The sequenced sample was blood. These receptors all stem from a woman aged 60-70 years in good health. The CDR3 runs from the conserved cysteine through the conserved F or W. A D gene is named only where the DNA matches it firmly. Rows may omit the clone size; those that give it use once, few, many or a size class.

NA	TRBV4-1	TRBJ1-2	TRBD1	CASSQDRDRRGYTF	TGCGCCAGCAGCCAAGACAGGGACAGACGTGGCTACACCTTC
NA	TRBV7-2	TRBJ1-6	TRBD1	CASSLEGQGNSPLHF	TGTGCCAGCAGCTTAGAGGGACAGGGGAATTCACCCCTCCACTTT
NA	TRBV28	TRBJ1-2	NA	CASGTNYGYTF	TGTGCCAGTGGGACTAACTATGGCTACACCTTC
once	TRBV7-3	TRBJ2-1	TRBD2	CASSLWGLAGNEQFF	TGTGCCAGCAGCTTATGGGGACTAGCGGGAAATGAGCAGTTCTTC
NA	TRBV24-1	TRBJ2-1	TRBD2	CATSDYTSGGLGEQFF	TGTGCCACCAGTGACTATACTAGCGGTGGGCTTGGTGAGCAGTTCTTC
NA	TRBV28	TRBJ2-7	NA	CASSSFHGGRNEQYF	TGTGCCAGCAGTTCCTTCCACGGCGGAAGAAACGAGCAGTACTTC
NA	TRBV27	TRBJ2-1	TRBD2	CASSSRGGASSGISYNEQFF	TGTGCCAGCAGTTCCAGGGGAGGGGCCTCTAGCGGGATCTCCTACAATGAGCAGTTCTTC
NA	TRBV24-1	TRBJ2-2	NA	CATSEEDNFRKLFF	TGTGCCACCAGTGAGGAGGATAATTTTAGGAAGCTGTTTTTT
NA	TRBV6-1	TRBJ2-7	NA	CASSLQGREQYF	TGTGCCAGCAGTTTACAGGGACGCGAGCAGTACTTC
NA	TRBV30	TRBJ1-6	NA	CAWSLQNNSPLHF	TGTGCCTGGAGTCTACAGAACAATTCACCCCTCCACTTT
NA	TRBV5-1	TRBJ2-2	TRBD2	CASSSSGRFTGELFF	TGCGCCAGCAGCAGTAGCGGGAGGTTCACCGGGGAGCTGTTTTTT
NA	TRBV2	TRBJ2-7	TRBD2	CASRVPTSGNYEQYF	TGTGCCAGCAGAGTGCCGACTAGCGGGAATTACGAGCAGTACTTC
NA	TRBV3-1/TRBV3-2	TRBJ2-7	TRBD2	CASSYGLAGSTGSYEQYF	TGTGCCAGCAGCTACGGACTAGCGGGCTCGACCGGATCCTACGAGCAGTACTTC
once	TRBV7-2	TRBJ2-1	TRBD1	CASSLHQGQVQFF	TGTGCCAGCAGCTTGCATCAGGGACAGGTGCAGTTCTTC
NA	TRBV10-2	TRBJ1-6	TRBD1	CASSDPSGTGDSPLHF	TGCGCCAGCAGTGACCCCTCAGGGACAGGGGATTCACCCCTCCACTTT
NA	TRBV5-4	TRBJ1-2	NA	CASSGGFYGYTF	TGTGCCAGCAGCGGGGGATTCTATGGCTACACCTTC
once	TRBV7-8	TRBJ2-1	NA	CASSSGTSYNEQFF	TGTGCCAGCAGCTCCGGGACTTCCTACAATGAGCAGTTCTTC
NA	TRBV28	TRBJ2-7	NA	CASSSGGQSSYEQYF	TGTGCCAGCAGTTCTGGGGGCCAAAGCTCCTACGAGCAGTACTTC
NA	TRBV28	TRBJ2-5	NA	CASSLGGANQETQYF	TGTGCCAGCAGTTTAGGCGGAGCCAATCAAGAGACCCAGTACTTC